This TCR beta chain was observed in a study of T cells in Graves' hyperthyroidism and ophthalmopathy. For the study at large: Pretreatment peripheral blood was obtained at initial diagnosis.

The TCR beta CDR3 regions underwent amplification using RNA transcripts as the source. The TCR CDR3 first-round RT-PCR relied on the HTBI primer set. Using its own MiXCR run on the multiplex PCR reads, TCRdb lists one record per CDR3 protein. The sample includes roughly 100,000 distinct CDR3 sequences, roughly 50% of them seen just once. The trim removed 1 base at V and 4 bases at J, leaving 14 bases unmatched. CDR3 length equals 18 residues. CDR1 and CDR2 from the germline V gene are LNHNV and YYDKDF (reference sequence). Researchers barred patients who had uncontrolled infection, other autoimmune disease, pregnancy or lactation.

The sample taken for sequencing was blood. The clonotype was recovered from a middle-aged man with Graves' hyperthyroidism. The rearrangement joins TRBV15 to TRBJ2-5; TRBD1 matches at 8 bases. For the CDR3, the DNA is TGTGCCACCAGCAGAGGGCGGGTCAGGGGACAGGTCCCAGAGACCCAGTACTTC. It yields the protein CATSRGRVRGQVPETQYF.